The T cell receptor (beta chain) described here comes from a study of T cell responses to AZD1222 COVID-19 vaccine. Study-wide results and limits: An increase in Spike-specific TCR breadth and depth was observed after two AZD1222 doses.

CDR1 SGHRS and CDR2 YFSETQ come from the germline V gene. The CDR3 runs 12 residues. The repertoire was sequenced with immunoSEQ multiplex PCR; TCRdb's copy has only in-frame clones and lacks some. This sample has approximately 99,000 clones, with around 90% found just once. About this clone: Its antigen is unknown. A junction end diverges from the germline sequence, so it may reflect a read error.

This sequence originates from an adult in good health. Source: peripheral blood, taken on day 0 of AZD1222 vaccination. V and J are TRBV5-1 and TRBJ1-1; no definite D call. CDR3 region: CASSQEGLEAFF. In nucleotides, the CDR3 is TGTGCCAGCAGTCAGGAAGGTCTTGAAGCTTTCTTT.